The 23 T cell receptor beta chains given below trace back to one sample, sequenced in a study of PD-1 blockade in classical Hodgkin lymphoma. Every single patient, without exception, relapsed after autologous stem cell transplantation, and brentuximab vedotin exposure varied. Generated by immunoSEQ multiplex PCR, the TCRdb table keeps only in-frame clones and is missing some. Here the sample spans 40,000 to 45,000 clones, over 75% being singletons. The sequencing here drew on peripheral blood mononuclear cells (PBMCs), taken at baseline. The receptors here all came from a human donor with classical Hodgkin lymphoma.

The DNA of the CDR3 is TGTGCCAGCTCTCCCGGGACGGAGAATGAAAAACTGTTTTTT. Protein: CASSPGTENEKLFF. This chain joins TRBV18 and TRBJ1-4; the D gene is possibly TRBD1 (5 bases). Germline V lookup: CDR1 KGHSH, CDR2 LQKENI. The CDR3 is 14 amino acids. The V and J ends lost 6 bases and 5 bases respectively, with 13 bases between them.

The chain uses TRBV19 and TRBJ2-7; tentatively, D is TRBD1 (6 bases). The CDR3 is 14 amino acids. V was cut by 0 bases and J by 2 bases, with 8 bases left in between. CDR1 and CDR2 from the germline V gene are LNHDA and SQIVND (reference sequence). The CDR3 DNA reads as TGTGCCAGTAGTATAGACAGGGGAGCCTACGAGCAGTACTTC. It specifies CASSIDRGAYEQYF.

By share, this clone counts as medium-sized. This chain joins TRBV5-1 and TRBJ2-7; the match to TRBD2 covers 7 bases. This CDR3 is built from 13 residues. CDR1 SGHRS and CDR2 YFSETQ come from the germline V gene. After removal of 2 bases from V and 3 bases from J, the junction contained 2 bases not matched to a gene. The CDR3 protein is CASSFGGGYEQYF. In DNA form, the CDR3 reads TGCGCCAGCAGCTTTGGCGGGGGCTACGAGCAGTACTTC.

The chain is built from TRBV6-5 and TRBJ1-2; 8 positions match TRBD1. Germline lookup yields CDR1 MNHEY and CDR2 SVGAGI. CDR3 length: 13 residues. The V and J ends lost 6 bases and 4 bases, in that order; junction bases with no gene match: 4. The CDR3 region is CASRDRASYGYTF. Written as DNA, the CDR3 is TGTGCCAGCAGGGACAGGGCGAGCTATGGCTACACCTTC.

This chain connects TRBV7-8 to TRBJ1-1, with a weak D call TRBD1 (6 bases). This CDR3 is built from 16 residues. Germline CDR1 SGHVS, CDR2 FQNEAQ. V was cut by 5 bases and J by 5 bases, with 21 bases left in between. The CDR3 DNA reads TGTGCCAGCAGCCACCCGGGACCAGGGGTTCAGACTGAAGCTTTCTTT. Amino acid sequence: CASSHPGPGVQTEAFF.

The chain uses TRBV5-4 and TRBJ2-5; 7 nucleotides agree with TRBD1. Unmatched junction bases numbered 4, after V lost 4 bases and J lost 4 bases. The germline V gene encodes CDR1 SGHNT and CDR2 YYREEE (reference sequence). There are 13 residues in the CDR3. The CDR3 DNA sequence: TGTGCCAGCAGCACGACAGGGCTAGAGACCCAGTACTTC. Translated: CASSTTGLETQYF.

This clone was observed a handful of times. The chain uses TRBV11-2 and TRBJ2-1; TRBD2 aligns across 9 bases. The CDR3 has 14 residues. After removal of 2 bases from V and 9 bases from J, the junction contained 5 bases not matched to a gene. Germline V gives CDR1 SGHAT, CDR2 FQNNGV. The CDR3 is CASSLLAGGREQFF. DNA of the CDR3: TGTGCCAGCAGCTTATTGGCGGGGGGGCGTGAGCAGTTCTTC.

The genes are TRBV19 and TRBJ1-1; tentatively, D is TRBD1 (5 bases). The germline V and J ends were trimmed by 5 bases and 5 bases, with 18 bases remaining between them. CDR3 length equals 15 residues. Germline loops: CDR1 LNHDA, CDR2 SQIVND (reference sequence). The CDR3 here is CASSPLQGSGTEAFF. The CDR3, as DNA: TGTGCCAGTAGTCCCCTCCAGGGATCCGGGACTGAAGCTTTCTTT.

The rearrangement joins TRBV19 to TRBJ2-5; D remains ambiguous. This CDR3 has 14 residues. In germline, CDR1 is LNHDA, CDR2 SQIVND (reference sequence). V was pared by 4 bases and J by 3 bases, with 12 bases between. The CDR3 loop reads CASSTVSQEETQYF. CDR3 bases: TGTGCCAGTAGTACTGTGAGTCAGGAAGAGACCCAGTACTTC. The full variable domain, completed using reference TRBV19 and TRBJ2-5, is DGGITQSPKYLFRKEGQNVTLSCEQNLNHDAMYWYRQDPGQGLRLIYYSQIVNDFQKGDIAEGYSVSREKKESFPLTVTSAQKNPTAFYLCASSTVSQEETQYFGPGTRLLVL.

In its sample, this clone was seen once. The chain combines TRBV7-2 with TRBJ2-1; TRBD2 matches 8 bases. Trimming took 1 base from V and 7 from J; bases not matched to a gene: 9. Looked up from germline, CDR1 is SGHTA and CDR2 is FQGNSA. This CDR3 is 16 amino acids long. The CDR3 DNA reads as TGTGCCAGCAGCTTAGAATCGACGGGGGGGCAAAATGAGCAGTTCTTC. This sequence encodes CASSLESTGGQNEQFF.

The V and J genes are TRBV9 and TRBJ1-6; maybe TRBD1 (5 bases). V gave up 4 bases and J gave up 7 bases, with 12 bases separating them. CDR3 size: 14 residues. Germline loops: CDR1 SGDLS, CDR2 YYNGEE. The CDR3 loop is CASSLAGANSPLHF. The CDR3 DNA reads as TGTGCCAGCAGCTTGGCCGGGGCCAATTCACCCCTCCACTTT.

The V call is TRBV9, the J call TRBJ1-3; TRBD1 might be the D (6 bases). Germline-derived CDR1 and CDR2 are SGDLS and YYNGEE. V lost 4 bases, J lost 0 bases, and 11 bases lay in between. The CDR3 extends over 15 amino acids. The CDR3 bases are TGTGCCAGCAGCTCCGAGGGGGTCTCTGGAAACACCATATATTTT. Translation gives CASSSEGVSGNTIYF.

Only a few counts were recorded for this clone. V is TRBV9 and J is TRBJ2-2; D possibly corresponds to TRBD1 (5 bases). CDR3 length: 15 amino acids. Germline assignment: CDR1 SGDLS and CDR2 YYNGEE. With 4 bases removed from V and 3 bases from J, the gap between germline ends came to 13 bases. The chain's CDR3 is CASSLSGPHTGELFF. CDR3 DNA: TGTGCCAGCAGCCTCTCAGGGCCCCACACCGGGGAGCTGTTTTTT.

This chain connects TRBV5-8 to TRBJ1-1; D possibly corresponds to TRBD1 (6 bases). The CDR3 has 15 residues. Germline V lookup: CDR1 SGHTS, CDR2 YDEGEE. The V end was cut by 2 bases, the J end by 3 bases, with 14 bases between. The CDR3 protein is CASSFLRGAYTEAFF. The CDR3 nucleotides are TGTGCCAGCAGCTTCTTGAGGGGGGCATACACTGAAGCTTTCTTT.

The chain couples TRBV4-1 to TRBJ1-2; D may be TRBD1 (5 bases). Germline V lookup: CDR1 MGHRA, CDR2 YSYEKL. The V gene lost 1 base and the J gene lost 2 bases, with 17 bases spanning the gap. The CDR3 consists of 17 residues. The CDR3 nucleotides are TGCGCCAGCAGCCAAGCGTCCTCGGGACGGTTAAACTATGGCTACACCTTC. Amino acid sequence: CASSQASSGRLNYGYTF.

The CDR3 DNA follows: TGCGCCAGCAGCTTCTCCGGGACAGTAACCGAGCAGTACTTC. Translated: CASSFSGTVTEQYF. V gene TRBV5-1 combines with J gene TRBJ2-7; TRBD1 matches at 7 bases. V shed 2 bases, J shed 6 bases, and the junction held 8 bases outside the gene matches. The CDR3 sequence is 14 residues long. Germline CDR1 SGHRS, CDR2 YFSETQ.

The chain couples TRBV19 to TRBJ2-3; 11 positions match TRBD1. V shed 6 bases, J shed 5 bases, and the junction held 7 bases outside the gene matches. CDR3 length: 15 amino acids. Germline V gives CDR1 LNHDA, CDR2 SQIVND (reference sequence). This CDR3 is CASSLRDRGGDTQYF. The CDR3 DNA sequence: TGTGCCAGTAGCCTCCGGGACAGGGGGGGAGATACGCAGTATTTT. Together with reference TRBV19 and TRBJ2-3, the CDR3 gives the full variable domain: DGGITQSPKYLFRKEGQNVTLSCEQNLNHDAMYWYRQDPGQGLRLIYYSQIVNDFQKGDIAEGYSVSREKKESFPLTVTSAQKNPTAFYLCASSLRDRGGDTQYFGPGTRLTVL.

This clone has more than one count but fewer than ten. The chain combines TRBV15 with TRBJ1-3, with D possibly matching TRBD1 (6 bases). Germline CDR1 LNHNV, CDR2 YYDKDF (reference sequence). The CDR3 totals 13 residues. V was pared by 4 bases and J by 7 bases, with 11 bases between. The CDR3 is CATSTRQVNTIYF. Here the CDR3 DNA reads TGTGCCACCAGCACTAGACAGGTTAACACCATATATTTT. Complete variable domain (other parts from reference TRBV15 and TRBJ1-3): DAMVIQNPRYQVTQFGKPVTLSCSQTLNHNVMYWYQQKSSQAPKLLFHYYDKDFNNEADTPDNFQSRRPNTSFCFLDIRSPGLGDTAMYLCATSTRQVNTIYFGEGSWLTVV.

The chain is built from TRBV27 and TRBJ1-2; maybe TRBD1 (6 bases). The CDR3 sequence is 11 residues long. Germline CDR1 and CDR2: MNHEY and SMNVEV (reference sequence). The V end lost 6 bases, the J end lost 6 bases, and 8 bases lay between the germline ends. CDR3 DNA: TGTGCCAGCAGCCCAGGGGATGGCTACACCTTC. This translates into CASSPGDGYTF.

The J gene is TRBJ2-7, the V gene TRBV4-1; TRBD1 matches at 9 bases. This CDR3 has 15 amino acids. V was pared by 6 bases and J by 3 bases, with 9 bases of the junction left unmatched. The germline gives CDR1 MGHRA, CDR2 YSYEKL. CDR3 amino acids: CASSSGTGSIYEQYF. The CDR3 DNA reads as TGCGCCAGCAGTTCCGGGACAGGGTCAATCTACGAGCAGTACTTC.

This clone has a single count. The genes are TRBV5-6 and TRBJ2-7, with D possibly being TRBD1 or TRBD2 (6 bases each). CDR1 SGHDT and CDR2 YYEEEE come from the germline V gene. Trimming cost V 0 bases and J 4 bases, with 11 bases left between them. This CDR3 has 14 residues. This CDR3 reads CASSLEGGFYEQYF. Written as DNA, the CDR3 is TGTGCCAGCAGCTTGGAGGGGGGATTTTACGAGCAGTACTTC.

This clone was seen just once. CDR3 sequence reads: CASSFTGSEQYF. CDR3 nucleotide sequence: TGTGCCAGCAGCTTCACAGGCTCCGAGCAGTACTTC. The genes are TRBV7-9 and TRBJ2-7, with D possibly being TRBD1 (5 bases). The germline V gene has CDR1 SEHNR and CDR2 FQNEAQ (reference sequence). Trimming shortened V by 3 bases and J by 6 bases, and 9 bases separated the two germline ends. CDR3 length: 12 residues. Drawing the rest from reference TRBV7-9 and TRBJ2-7, the complete variable domain is DTGVSQNPRHKITKRGQNVTFRCDPISEHNRLYWYRQTLGQGPEFLTYFQNEAQLEKSRLLSDRFSAERPKGSFSTLEIQRTEQGDSAMYLCASSFTGSEQYFGPGTRLTVT.

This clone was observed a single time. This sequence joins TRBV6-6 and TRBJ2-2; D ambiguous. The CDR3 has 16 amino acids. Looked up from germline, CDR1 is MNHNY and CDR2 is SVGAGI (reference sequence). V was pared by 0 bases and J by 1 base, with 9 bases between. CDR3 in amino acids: CASSYSAAQNTGELFF. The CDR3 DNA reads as TGTGCCAGCAGTTACTCGGCGGCCCAGAACACCGGGGAGCTGTTTTTT.